This T cell receptor (beta chain) is from a study of blood T cell repertoires in COVID-19. Overall study: PBMCs, B-cell-depleted T cells, or T cells provided the cDNA or gDNA that made up the material.

Some clones are missing from TCRdb's copy, which holds only in-frame ones; the method was immunoSEQ multiplex PCR. Among approximately 200,000 clones listed, more than 70% were seen once. The CDR3 has 12 residues. CDR1 is MNHEY and CDR2 is SVGAGI in the germline V gene. Trimming pared 5 bases from V and 3 bases from J, leaving 8 bases between. Input material: peripheral blood. The sequence derives from a woman younger than 45 with acute or convalescent COVID-19. This chain joins TRBV6-5 and TRBJ2-7; D is ambiguous. The CDR3 loop reads CASSKLLYEQYF. CDR3 sequence (DNA): TGTGCCAGCAGTAAACTCCTCTACGAGCAGTACTTC.